These 31 T cell receptor beta chains were sequenced from one sample in a study of regulatory T cells in long-lasting Graves disease. Time point given: newly diagnosed GD, antithyroid drugs for less than 3 months. After RNA was extracted from PBMCs, the TCR library was made from it. TCR beta libraries were built with iRepertoire HTBI primers and Arm-PCR of CDR3 regions. TCRdb re-analysed the multiplex PCR reads in MiXCR, keeping a single row per CDR3 protein. The repertoire has more than 300,000 distinct CDR3 sequences, roughly 12% of them found once; the top ten carry 18%. Another study also made use of these data, one on T cells in Graves' hyperthyroidism and ophthalmopathy.

The source material was peripheral blood mononuclear cells (PBMCs), sampled at new diagnosis, from a patient treated with antithyroid drugs. The receptors originated from a woman aged 18-35 years with Graves disease.

In its sample, this clonotype was seen many times. This rearrangement joins TRBV19 to TRBJ2-5; 9 bases fit TRBD1. The CDR3 has 15 residues. V shed 1 base, J shed 3 bases, and the junction held 3 bases outside the gene matches. Germline lookup yields CDR1 LNHDA and CDR2 SQIVND (reference sequence). The CDR3 coding sequence is TGTGCCAGTAGTATAGGGAGGACAGGGGAAGAGACCCAGTACTTC. Translated, it gives CASSIGRTGEETQYF.

This clonotype has a count of ten or more. V gene TRBV6-1 combines with J gene TRBJ2-7, with 8 bases that match TRBD1. CDR1 is MNHNS, CDR2 SASEGT, per germline. Trimming took 4 bases from V and 0 from J; bases not matched to a gene: 5. This CDR3 has 15 residues. The CDR3 DNA reads as TGTGCCAGCAGTGTTTACAGGGGGTACTCCTACGAGCAGTACTTC. It translates to CASSVYRGYSYEQYF.

This clonotype was observed a few times. This chain joins TRBV27 and TRBJ1-5; D ambiguous. The CDR3 has 15 amino acids. Between the trimmed V and J ends, which lost 3 bases and 3 bases, there was a span of 12 bases. Germline V lookup: CDR1 MNHEY, CDR2 SMNVEV (reference sequence). CDR3 in DNA: TGTGCCAGCAGTTTTGTGAAGGCCATCAATCAGCCCCAGCATTTT. The encoded protein is CASSFVKAINQPQHF.

The chain couples TRBV4-3 to TRBJ2-1; 12 bases map to TRBD2. This CDR3 is built from 21 residues. Trimming cost V 3 bases and J 9 bases; bases outside gene matches: 24. Germline V CDR1 and CDR2: LGHNA, YSLEER. Here the CDR3 reads CASSHGLRGMTSGSILVEQFF. The CDR3 DNA follows: TGCGCCAGCAGCCATGGCCTCCGGGGTATGACTAGCGGGAGTATTCTCGTTGAGCAGTTCTTC.

This clonotype was picked up many times. The chain is built from TRBV7-2 and TRBJ2-7; 9 bases are a match to TRBD2. CDR3 length: 16 amino acids. Trimming took 1 base from V and 0 from J; bases not matched to a gene: 4. CDR1 and CDR2 from the germline V gene are SGHTA and FQGNSA. This chain's CDR3 is CASSLVALAGSYEQYF. DNA for the CDR3: TGTGCCAGCAGCTTAGTTGCACTAGCGGGCTCCTACGAGCAGTACTTC.

This clonotype showed up many times. This chain joins TRBV13 and TRBJ2-5, with D possibly TRBD2 on 5 matching bases. The CDR3 has 13 amino acids. Germline lookup yields CDR1 PRHDT and CDR2 FYEKMQ (reference sequence). Between the trimmed V and J ends, which lost 8 bases and 4 bases, there was a span of 14 bases. The CDR3 region is CASGGYSGETQYF. The CDR3 DNA is TGTGCCAGCGGAGGTTACTCCGGAGAGACCCAGTACTTC.

This clonotype has ten or more counts. V gene TRBV7-2 combines with J gene TRBJ2-1, with 10 bases lining up with TRBD1. This CDR3 comprises 24 residues. Germline V gene sequence: CDR1 SGHTA, CDR2 FQGNSA. V gave up 2 bases and J gave up 4 bases; unmatched junction bases: 29. This CDR3 reads CASSLLRDRGQPGSGSSFYNEQFF. The CDR3 nucleotides are TGTGCCAGCAGCTTACTGCGGGACAGGGGTCAACCGGGGAGCGGGAGTTCCTTTTACAATGAGCAGTTCTTC.

This clonotype was counted a few times. The chain uses TRBV9 and TRBJ1-1; D is uncertain. Germline CDR1 is SGDLS and CDR2 is YYNGEE. Deletions cut 0 bases from V and 3 bases from J, with 12 bases between. CDR3 size: 15 residues. CDR3 residues: CASSVEGGRYTEAFF. CDR3 DNA sequence: TGTGCCAGCAGCGTAGAAGGAGGAAGGTACACTGAAGCTTTCTTT.

This clonotype came up a few times. The rearrangement links TRBV6-1 to TRBJ1-3; D may be TRBD1 (5 bases). V lost 8 bases and J lost 9, with 14 bases in between. There are 12 residues in the CDR3. Germline CDR1 MNHNS, CDR2 SASEGT. The CDR3 here is CASGAGGTTIYF. The CDR3 DNA sequence: TGTGCCAGCGGTGCCGGGGGTACCACCATATATTTT.

At least ten counts were recorded for this clonotype. The rearrangement uses TRBV7-2 and TRBJ1-4; TRBD1 might be the D (5 bases). V was cut by 5 bases and J by 4 bases, with 14 bases left in between. In germline, CDR1 is SGHTA, CDR2 FQGNSA. The CDR3 sequence is 15 residues long. The CDR3 region has the DNA TGTGCCAGCAGCACAGACAGACCCTATAATGAAAAACTGTTTTTT. Protein product: CASSTDRPYNEKLFF.

In this sample, this clonotype turned up many times. This chain uses TRBV3-1 with TRBJ2-1, with 8 bases that match TRBD1. The CDR3 is 15 amino acids. The ends lost 7 bases at V and 6 bases at J; junction bases unmatched: 11. CDR1 and CDR2 from the germline V gene are LGHDT and YNNKEL (reference sequence). DNA of the CDR3: TGTGCCAGCAACGGTCGACAGGGGTTAACCAATGAGCAGTTCTTC. Translation: CASNGRQGLTNEQFF.

The V call is TRBV12-3 or TRBV12-4, the J call TRBJ1-5; unclear D gene. CDR3 size: 14 residues. Deletions cut 5 bases from V and 3 bases from J, with 11 bases between. CDR3 sequence (DNA): TGTGCCAGCAGTCCCGAGGGCCCCAATCAGCCCCAGCATTTT. Protein: CASSPEGPNQPQHF.

As concerns this clonotype: A much larger clone lies a single base off, so this may be a read error. V gene TRBV6-2 or TRBV6-3 combines with J gene TRBJ2-7, with TRBD2 identical over 12 bases. The germline gives CDR1 MNHEY, CDR2 SVGEGT. V shed 6 bases and J 5 bases; nucleotides not matched to a gene: 11. CDR3 length: 16 amino acids. The CDR3 DNA reads TGTGCCAGCAGACACCGACTAGCGGGAGCGGTGAACGAGCAGTACTTC. Protein product: CASRHRLAGAVNEQYF.

This clonotype has a count of ten or more. V gene TRBV20-1 combines with J gene TRBJ2-3, with 12 bases that match TRBD2. The V gene's germline CDR1 is DFQATT and CDR2 SNEGSKA (reference sequence). J gave up 6 bases and V 0 bases, and 7 bases lay outside the gene matches. The CDR3 spans 16 residues. The CDR3 spells CSARDPTSGSDDTQYF. The CDR3 nucleotides are TGCAGTGCTAGAGATCCGACTAGCGGGAGTGATGATACGCAGTATTTT.

This clonotype occurred many times. The V gene is TRBV11-2, the J gene TRBJ2-1; D may match TRBD1 or TRBD2 (5 bases each). V was cut by 1 base and J by 9 bases, with 19 bases left in between. The V gene's germline CDR1 is SGHAT and CDR2 FQNNGV. The CDR3 has 16 amino acids. CDR3 in DNA: TGTGCCAGCAGCTTAGTGGGGGTCAGGGTCGGTCCTGAGCAGTTCTTC. It yields the protein CASSLVGVRVGPEQFF.

This clonotype was seen ten or more times. The gene calls are TRBV7-2 and TRBJ2-7; D unresolved. The CDR3 is 13 amino acids. Germline V gene sequence: CDR1 SGHTA, CDR2 FQGNSA. V lost 3 bases and J lost 2, with 8 bases in between. The CDR3 sequence: CASSFYGAYEQYV. CDR3 bases: TGTGCCAGCAGCTTTTACGGAGCCTACGAGCAGTACGTC.

This clonotype was seen only a few times. In DNA form, the CDR3 reads TGTGCCAGCAGTTTATCAGGCACACTCTATGGCTACACCTTC. Amino acid sequence: CASSLSGTLYGYTF. V is TRBV27 and J is TRBJ1-2; D is undetermined. The germline CDR1 and CDR2 sequences are MNHEY and SMNVEV (reference sequence). V was clipped by 0 bases and J by 4 bases, with 9 bases between them. The CDR3 runs to 14 residues.

About this clonotype: Only one base separates this from a far larger clonotype, so it likely reflects a read error. The chain links TRBV11-2 to TRBJ2-5, with 7 bases aligning to TRBD2. The CDR3 runs to 14 residues. Looked up from germline, CDR1 is SGHAT and CDR2 is FQNNGV. The CDR3 region is CASSLDRGVEAQYF. The CDR3 DNA reads TGTGCCAGCAGCTTAGATCGGGGGGTAGAGGCCCAGTACTTC.

This clonotype was picked up many times. The chain joins TRBV11-2 to TRBJ1-5, with 7 bases identical to TRBD1. The germline V gene encodes CDR1 SGHAT and CDR2 FQNNGV. This CDR3 has 14 residues. V was pared by 5 bases and J by 2 bases, with 3 bases of the junction left unmatched. Here the CDR3 reads CASSRRGGNQPQHF. The CDR3 DNA sequence: TGTGCCAGCAGCCGCAGGGGGGGCAATCAGCCCCAGCATTTT. The variable domain in full, completed from reference TRBV11-2 and TRBJ1-5, reads EAGVAQSPRYKIIEKRQSVAFWCNPISGHATLYWYQQILGQGPKLLIQFQNNGVVDDSQLPKDRFSAERLKGVDSTLKIQPAKLEDSAVYLCASSRRGGNQPQHFGDGTRLSIL.

This clonotype came up many times. CDR3 in DNA: TGCAGTGCTGCCGGACTAGCCGGCGCGGGGGAGACCCAGTACTTC. Protein sequence: CSAAGLAGAGETQYF. The rearrangement joins TRBV20-1 to TRBJ2-5; TRBD2 matches at 8 bases. Per germline, CDR1 DFQATT and CDR2 SNEGSKA (reference sequence). V shed 5 bases and J 5 bases; nucleotides not matched to a gene: 13. This CDR3 contains 15 residues.

This clonotype appeared many times. The chain employs TRBV7-2 and TRBJ1-1, with a possible D match to TRBD1 (5 bases). The CDR3 spans 15 residues. Germline V gene lookup returns CDR1 SGHTA and CDR2 FQGNSA. Between the trimmed V and J ends, which lost 7 bases and 8 bases, there was a span of 23 bases. The CDR3 DNA is TGTGCCAGCAACCTGGACGGAGGGGCGAGGGTGGAAGCTTTCTTT. Translated: CASNLDGGARVEAFF.

This clonotype was seen more than once but under ten times. A much larger clone lies one base from this, so it may be a read error. The chain recombines TRBV6-5 with TRBJ2-7; D remains unclear. Germline V gene sequence: CDR1 MNHEY, CDR2 SVGAGI. The CDR3 covers 16 residues. CDR3 bases: TGTGCCGGCAGTTACTCGATTGGTACCTTGATCTACGAGCAGTACTTC. Protein: CAGSYSIGTLIYEQYF.

The CDR3 region has the DNA TGCAGTGCTAGGGGGGCCAGCGGGATCTCCTACGAGCAGTACTTC. Translated, it gives CSARGASGISYEQYF. This chain links TRBV20-1 with TRBJ2-7, with D perhaps TRBD2 (7 bases). The CDR3 runs to 15 residues. Trimming stripped 3 bases from V and 0 bases from J, with 15 bases between. The germline V gene encodes CDR1 DFQATT and CDR2 SNEGSKA (reference sequence).

This clonotype was detected only a few times. The chain recombines TRBV7-9 with TRBJ2-1; no firm D call. This CDR3 spans 15 amino acids. Trimming took 5 bases from V and 1 from J, leaving 12 bases between them. From germline, CDR1 is SEHNR and CDR2 FQNEAQ (reference sequence). The CDR3 spells CASSLRYESYNEQFF. CDR3 DNA sequence: TGTGCCAGCAGCCTGCGGTATGAATCCTACAATGAGCAGTTCTTC.

This clonotype was counted many times. This chain joins TRBV12-3 or TRBV12-4 and TRBJ2-1; D possibly corresponds to TRBD2 (5 bases). V was clipped by 2 bases and J by 4 bases, with 18 bases between them. This CDR3 is built from 17 residues. The DNA of the CDR3 is TGTGCCAGCAGTTTAAATCCCTCGGCAAGCGGTTACAATGAGCAGTTCTTC. Encoded protein: CASSLNPSASGYNEQFF.

This clonotype was counted ten times or more. V gene TRBV5-1 combines with J gene TRBJ1-2; the D gene is possibly TRBD1 (6 bases). This CDR3 comprises 16 residues. Trimming cost V 3 bases and J 2 bases, with 17 bases left between them. The germline V gene has CDR1 SGHRS and CDR2 YFSETQ. Here the CDR3 DNA reads TGCGCCAGCAGCTCCATTCCTACAGGGTTGAACTATGGCTACACCTTC. Translated: CASSSIPTGLNYGYTF.

The chain links TRBV7-2 to TRBJ1-3; D remains unclear. The V gene's germline CDR1 is SGHTA and CDR2 FQGNSA. Trimming stripped 0 bases from V and 2 bases from J, with 2 bases between. This CDR3 comprises 13 residues. CDR3 in DNA: TGTGCCAGCAGCTTAGCCGCTGGAAACACCATATATTTT. It yields the protein CASSLAAGNTIYF. Together with reference TRBV7-2 and TRBJ1-3, the CDR3 gives the full variable domain: GAGVSQSPSNKVTEKGKDVELRCDPISGHTALYWYRQSLGQGLEFLIYFQGNSAPDKSGLPSDRFSAERTGGSVSTLTIQRTQQEDSAVYLCASSLAAGNTIYFGEGSWLTVV.

This clonotype was seen ten or more times. The CDR3 loop is CASSPLTETGELFF. CDR3 in DNA: TGTGCCAGCAGTCCCCTGACAGAAACCGGGGAGCTGTTTTTT. This sequence joins TRBV6-1 and TRBJ2-2, with a tentative D call TRBD1 (5 bases). V gave up 5 bases and J gave up 5 bases, with 12 bases separating them. Germline V lookup: CDR1 MNHNS, CDR2 SASEGT. CDR3 length: 14 residues.

Notes on this clonotype: This sequence may be a read error, since a much larger clone differs from it by one base. CDR3 loop: CASRVDVLRDYEQYV. The CDR3 bases are TGTGCCAGCAGAGTTGACGTTCTCAGGGATTACGAGCAGTACGTC. The rearrangement links TRBV2 to TRBJ2-7; tentative D call: TRBD1 (5 bases). CDR1 is SNHLY and CDR2 is FYNNEI in the germline V gene. The CDR3 contains 15 residues. V lost 6 bases and J lost 4, with 19 bases in between.

In its sample, this clonotype was seen many times. The chain recombines TRBV27 with TRBJ2-2; D is unresolved. V lost 3 bases and J 3 bases, leaving 11 bases between the germline ends. CDR1 is MNHEY, CDR2 SMNVEV, per germline (reference sequence). There are 15 residues in the CDR3. In DNA, the CDR3 is TGTGCCAGCAGTTTTTTTAACCTGGACACCGGGGAGCTGTTTTTT. Its translation is CASSFFNLDTGELFF.

This clonotype has a count of ten or more. The chain has TRBV28 and TRBJ1-4, with D perhaps matching TRBD1 (6 bases). The CDR3 covers 13 residues. CDR1 is MDHEN and CDR2 is SYDVKM in the germline V gene. V dropped 7 bases and J dropped 2 bases, with 8 bases sitting between them. The CDR3 loop reads CASIGGTNEKLFF. The CDR3 DNA reads as TGTGCCAGCATAGGGGGGACTAATGAAAAACTGTTTTTT.